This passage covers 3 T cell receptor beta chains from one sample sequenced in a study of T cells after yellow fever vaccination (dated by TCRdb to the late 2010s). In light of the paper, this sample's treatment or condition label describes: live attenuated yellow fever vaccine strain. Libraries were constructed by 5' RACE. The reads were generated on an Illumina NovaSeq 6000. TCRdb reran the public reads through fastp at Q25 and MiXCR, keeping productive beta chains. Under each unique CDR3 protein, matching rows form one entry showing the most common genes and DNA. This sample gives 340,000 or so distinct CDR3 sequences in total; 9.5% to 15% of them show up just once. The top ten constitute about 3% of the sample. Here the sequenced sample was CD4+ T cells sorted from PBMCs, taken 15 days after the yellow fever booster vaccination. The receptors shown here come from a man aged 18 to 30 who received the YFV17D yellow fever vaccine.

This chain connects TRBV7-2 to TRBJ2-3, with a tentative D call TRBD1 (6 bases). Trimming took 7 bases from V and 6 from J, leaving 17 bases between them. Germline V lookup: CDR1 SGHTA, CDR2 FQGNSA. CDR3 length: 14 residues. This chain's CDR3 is CASKVMGAEDTQYF. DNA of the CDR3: TGTGCCAGCAAAGTTATGGGGGCGGAGGATACGCAGTATTTT.

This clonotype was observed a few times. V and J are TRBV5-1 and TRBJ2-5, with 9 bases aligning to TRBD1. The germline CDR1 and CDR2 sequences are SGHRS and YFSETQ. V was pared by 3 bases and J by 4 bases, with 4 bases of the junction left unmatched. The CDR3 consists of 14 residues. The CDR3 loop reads CASSSGQGTETQYF. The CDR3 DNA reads TGCGCCAGCAGCTCCGGACAGGGGACAGAGACCCAGTACTTC.

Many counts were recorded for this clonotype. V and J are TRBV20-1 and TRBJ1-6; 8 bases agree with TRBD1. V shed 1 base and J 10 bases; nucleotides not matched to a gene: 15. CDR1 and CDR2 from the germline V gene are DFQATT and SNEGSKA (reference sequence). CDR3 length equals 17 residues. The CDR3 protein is CSARGLGQGSSRSPLHF. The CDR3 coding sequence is TGCAGTGCTAGAGGACTTGGACAGGGAAGTTCGCGGTCACCCCTCCACTTT.